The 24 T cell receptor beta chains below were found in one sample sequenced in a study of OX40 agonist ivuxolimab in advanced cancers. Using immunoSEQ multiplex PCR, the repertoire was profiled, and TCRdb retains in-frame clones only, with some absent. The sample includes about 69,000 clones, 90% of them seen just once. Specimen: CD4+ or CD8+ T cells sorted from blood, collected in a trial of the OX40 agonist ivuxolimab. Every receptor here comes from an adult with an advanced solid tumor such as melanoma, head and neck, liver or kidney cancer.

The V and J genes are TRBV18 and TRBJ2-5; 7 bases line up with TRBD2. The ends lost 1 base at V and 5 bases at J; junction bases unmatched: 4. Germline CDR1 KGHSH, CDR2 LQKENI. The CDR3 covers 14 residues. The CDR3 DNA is TGTGCCAGCTCACCACGACACGGGGGGGAGACCCAGTACTTC. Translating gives CASSPRHGGETQYF.

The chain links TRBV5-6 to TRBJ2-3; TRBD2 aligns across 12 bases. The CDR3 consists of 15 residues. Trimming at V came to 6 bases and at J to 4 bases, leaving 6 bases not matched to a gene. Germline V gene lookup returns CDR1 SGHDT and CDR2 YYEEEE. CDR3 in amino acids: CASIRLAGASDTQYF. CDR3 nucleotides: TGTGCCAGCATCCGACTAGCGGGAGCCTCAGATACGCAGTATTTT.

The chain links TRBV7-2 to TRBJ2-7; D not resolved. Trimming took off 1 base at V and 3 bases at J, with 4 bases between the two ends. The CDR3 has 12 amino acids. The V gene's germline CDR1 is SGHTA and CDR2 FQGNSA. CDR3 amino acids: CASSLGVYEQYF. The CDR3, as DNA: TGTGCCAGCAGCTTAGGGGTCTACGAGCAGTACTTC.

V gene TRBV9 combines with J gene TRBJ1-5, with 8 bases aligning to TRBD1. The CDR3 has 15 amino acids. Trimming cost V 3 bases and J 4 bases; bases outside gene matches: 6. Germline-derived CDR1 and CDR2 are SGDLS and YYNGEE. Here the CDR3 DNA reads TGTGCCAGCAGCGCCGGGACAGGAAGAAATCAGCCCCAGCATTTT. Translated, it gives CASSAGTGRNQPQHF.

The CDR3 loop is CASSLAQGNTEAFF. CDR3 DNA: TGCGCCAGCAGCTTGGCTCAGGGGAACACTGAAGCTTTCTTT. V is TRBV5-1 and J is TRBJ1-1; a possible D gene is TRBD1 (5 bases). V lost 0 bases and J lost 1, with 7 bases in between. This CDR3 region has 14 residues. Looked up from germline, CDR1 is SGHRS and CDR2 is YFSETQ.

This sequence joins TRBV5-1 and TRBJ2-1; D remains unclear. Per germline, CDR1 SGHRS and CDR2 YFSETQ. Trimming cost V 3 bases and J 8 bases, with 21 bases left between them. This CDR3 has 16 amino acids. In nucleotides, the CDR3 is TGCGCCAGCAGCTCCCCAATCGGTAATCTCGTCCATGAGCAGTTCTTC. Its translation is CASSSPIGNLVHEQFF.

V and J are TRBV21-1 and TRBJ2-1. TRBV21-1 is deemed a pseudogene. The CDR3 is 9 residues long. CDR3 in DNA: TGTGCCAGCAGCGGATCGCAGTTCTTC. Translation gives CASSGSQFF.

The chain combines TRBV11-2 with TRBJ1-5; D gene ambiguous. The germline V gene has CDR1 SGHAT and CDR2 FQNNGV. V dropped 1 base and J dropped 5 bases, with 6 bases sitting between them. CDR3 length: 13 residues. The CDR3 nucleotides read TGTGCCAGCAGCTTAGTCAGTCATCAGCCCCAGCATTTT. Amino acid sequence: CASSLVSHQPQHF.

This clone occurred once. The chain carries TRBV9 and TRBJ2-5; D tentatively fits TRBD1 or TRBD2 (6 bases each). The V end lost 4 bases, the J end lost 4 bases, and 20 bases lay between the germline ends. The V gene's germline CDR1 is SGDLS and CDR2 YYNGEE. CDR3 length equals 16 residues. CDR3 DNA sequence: TGTGCCAGCAGCAGGAGGGCACTAGCAGGGGTAGAGACCCAGTACTTC. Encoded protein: CASSRRALAGVETQYF.

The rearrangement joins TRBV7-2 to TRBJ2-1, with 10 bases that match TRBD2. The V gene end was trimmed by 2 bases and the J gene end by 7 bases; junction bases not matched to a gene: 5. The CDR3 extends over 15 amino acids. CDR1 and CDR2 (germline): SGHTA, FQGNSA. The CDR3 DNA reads TGTGCCAGCAGCTTACTAGCGGGAGTGCGGAATGAGCAGTTCTTC. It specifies CASSLLAGVRNEQFF.

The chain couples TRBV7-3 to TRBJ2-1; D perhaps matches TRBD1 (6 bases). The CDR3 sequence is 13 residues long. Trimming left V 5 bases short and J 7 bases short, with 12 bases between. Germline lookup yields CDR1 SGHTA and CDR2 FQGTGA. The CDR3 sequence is CASSITGPNEQFF. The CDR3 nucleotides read TGTGCCAGCAGCATCACAGGGCCGAATGAGCAGTTCTTC.

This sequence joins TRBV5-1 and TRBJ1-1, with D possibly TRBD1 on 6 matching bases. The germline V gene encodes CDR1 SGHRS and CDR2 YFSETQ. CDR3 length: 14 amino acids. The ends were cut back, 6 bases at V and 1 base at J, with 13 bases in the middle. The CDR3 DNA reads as TGCGCCAGCACGGGGGGGGGCGCGAACACTGAAGCTTTCTTT. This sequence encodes CASTGGGANTEAFF. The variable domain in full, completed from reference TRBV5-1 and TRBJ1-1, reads KAGVTQTPRYLIKTRGQQVTLSCSPISGHRSVSWYQQTPGQGLQFLFEYFSETQRNKGNFPGRFSGRQFSNSRSEMNVSTLELGDSALYLCASTGGGANTEAFFGQGTRLTVV.

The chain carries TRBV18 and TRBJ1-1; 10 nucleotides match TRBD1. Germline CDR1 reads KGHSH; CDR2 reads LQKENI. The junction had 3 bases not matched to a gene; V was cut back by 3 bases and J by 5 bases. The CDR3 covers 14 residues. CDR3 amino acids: CASSPGQGWTEAFF. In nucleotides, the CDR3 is TGTGCCAGCTCACCGGGACAGGGGTGGACTGAAGCTTTCTTT.

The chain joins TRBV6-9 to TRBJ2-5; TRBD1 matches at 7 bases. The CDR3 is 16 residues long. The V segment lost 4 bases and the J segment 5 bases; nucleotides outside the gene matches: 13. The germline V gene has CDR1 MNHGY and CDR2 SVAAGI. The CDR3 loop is CASSSRGGDWPETQYF. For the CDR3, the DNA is TGTGCCAGCAGTTCTAGAGGGGGCGATTGGCCCGAGACCCAGTACTTC.

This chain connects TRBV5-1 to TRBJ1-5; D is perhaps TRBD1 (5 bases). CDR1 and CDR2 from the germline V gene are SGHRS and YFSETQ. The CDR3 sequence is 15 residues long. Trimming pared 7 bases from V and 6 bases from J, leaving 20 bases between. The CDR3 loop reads CASSQEFGAGQPQHF. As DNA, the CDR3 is TGCGCCAGCTCTCAGGAGTTTGGGGCGGGTCAGCCCCAGCATTTT.

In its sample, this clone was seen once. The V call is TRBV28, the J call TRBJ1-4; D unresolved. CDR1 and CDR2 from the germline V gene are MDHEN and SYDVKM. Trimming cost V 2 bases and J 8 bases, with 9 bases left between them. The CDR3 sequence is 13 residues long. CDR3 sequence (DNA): TGTGCCAGCAGTTTAGGGCTGTTGGAAAAACTGTTTTTT. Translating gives CASSLGLLEKLFF.

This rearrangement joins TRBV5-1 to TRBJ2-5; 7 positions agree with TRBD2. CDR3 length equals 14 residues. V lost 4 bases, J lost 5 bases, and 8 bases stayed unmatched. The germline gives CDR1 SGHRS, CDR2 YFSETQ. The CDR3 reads CASSPGRAGETQYF. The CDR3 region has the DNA TGCGCCAGCAGCCCGGGGAGGGCGGGGGAGACCCAGTACTTC.

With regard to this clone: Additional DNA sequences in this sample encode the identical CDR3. The DNA of the CDR3 is TGCGCCAGCAGCTTGGTCGTCGGGGCCAACGTCCTGACTTTC. It codes for CASSLVVGANVLTF. The chain couples TRBV5-1 to TRBJ2-6; D is unclear. This CDR3 has 14 amino acids. Germline V gives CDR1 SGHRS, CDR2 YFSETQ. With 0 bases removed from V and 4 bases from J, the gap between germline ends came to 5 bases.

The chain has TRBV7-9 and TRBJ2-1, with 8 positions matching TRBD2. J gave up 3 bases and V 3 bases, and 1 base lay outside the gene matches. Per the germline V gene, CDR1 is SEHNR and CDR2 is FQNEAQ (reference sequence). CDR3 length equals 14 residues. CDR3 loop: CASSFSGDYNEQFF. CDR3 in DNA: TGTGCCAGCAGCTTTAGCGGGGACTACAATGAGCAGTTCTTC.

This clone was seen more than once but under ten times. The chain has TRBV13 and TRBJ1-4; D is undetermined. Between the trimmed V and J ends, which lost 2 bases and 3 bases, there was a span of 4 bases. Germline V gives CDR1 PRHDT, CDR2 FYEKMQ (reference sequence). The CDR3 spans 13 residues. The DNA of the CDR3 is TGTGCCAGCAGCTTAAGGTCTAATGAAAAACTGTTTTTT. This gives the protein CASSLRSNEKLFF.

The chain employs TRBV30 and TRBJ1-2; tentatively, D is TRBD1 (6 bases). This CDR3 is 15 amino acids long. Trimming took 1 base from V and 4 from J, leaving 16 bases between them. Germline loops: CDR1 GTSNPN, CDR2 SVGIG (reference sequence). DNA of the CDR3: TGTGCCTGGAGTGCCCTGGGGGGGCGCAGCTATGGCTACACCTTC. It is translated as CAWSALGGRSYGYTF. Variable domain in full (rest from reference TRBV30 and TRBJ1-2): SQTIHQWPATLVQPVGSPLSLECTVEGTSNPNLYWYRQAAGRGLQLLFYSVGIGQISSEVPQNLSASRPQDRQFILSSKKLLLSDSGFYLCAWSALGGRSYGYTFGSGTRLTVV.

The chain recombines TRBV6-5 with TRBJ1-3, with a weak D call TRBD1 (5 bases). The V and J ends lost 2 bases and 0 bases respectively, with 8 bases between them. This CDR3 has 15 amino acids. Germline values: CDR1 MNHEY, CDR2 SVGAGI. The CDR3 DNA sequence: TGTGCCAGCAGTTACGGGGCAGGCTCTGGAAACACCATATATTTT. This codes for CASSYGAGSGNTIYF.

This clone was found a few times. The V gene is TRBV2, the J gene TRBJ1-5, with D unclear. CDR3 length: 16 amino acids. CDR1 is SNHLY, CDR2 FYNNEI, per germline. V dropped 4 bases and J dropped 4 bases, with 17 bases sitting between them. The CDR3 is CASSALVGGGNQPQHF. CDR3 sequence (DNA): TGTGCCAGCAGTGCCCTTGTAGGAGGAGGGAATCAGCCCCAGCATTTT.

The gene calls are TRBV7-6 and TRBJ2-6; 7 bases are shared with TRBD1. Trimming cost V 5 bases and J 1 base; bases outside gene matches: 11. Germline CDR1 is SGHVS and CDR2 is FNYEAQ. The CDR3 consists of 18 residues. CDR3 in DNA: TGTGCCAGCAGCCCCCAGCCGGCGACAGGGTCTGGGGCCAACGTCCTGACTTTC. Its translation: CASSPQPATGSGANVLTF.